Described below is a single T cell receptor (beta chain) sequence and its context. Its cognate antigen has yet to be identified. Base qualities are not provided; no much larger clone lies one nucleotide away. This sample is part of a study of blood T cell repertoires in COVID-19 (TCRdb year 2020). With regard to the full study: Samples from collaborators originated in the United States, Italy and Spain and spanned both the acute and convalescent phases of COVID-19. Nearly every sample came with metadata listing a de-identified subject ID, COVID-19 status, age in years and sex. The repertoires were released in a freely available public database intended as a resource for research on the immune response to SARS-CoV-2. The samples were drawn from two sources: the first 160 participants of the ongoing ImmuneRACE study, and 1,200 or so subjects contributed by 6 global collaborators. Subjects who had been exposed to COVID-19, were actively infected with it, or had recovered from it provided the deeply sampled blood TCRbeta repertoires that made up the dataset. The prospective study material was composed of cDNA or gDNA derived from T cells, B-cell-depleted T cells, or PBMCs. Where HLA class I and class II types were available, the types were taken from metadata supplied by the sample provider, not from assay-based typing. The full study reports these points: The amount of clinical and demographic metadata varied by source and participant and was provided uncurated.

Whole blood was collected in K2EDTA tubes by collaborating institutions according to the institutions' own protocols. Collaborator samples were shipped for TCRbeta analysis as frozen whole blood, isolated PBMCs, or DNA extracted from either sample type. TCRbeta CDR3 regions were amplified from genomic DNA by means of the immunoSEQ Assay, a bias-controlled multiplex PCR. Concerning the study's data processing: The number of nucleated cells in each sample was estimated from the amplification of reference gene primers within the assay. Sequence reads were collapsed and filtered to measure the absolute abundance of every unique TCRbeta CDR3 rearrangement. Productive Simpson clonality was computed per sample as the square root of Simpson's diversity index over productive rearrangements. As stored in TCRdb, this immuneACCESS dataset retains in-frame rearrangements with V and J assigned. A fraction of the clones does not appear; measured against another copy, unresolved V genes explain less than half of the discrepancy, and the remainder lacks a known reason. For V, J and clone size, that table is used; D and trimming come from the DNA. For this sample the table gives roughly 59,000 clones, of which approximately 78% were detected only once. Approximately 14% of the sample comes from the top ten.

CDR1 and CDR2 are read off the germline V gene as SGHAT and FQNNGV. The CDR3 holds 12 amino acids from the cysteine to the phenylalanine. Just the 36-base CDR3 DNA is kept, in frame starting at base 1. V and J lose 6 bases and 5 bases, and a span of 8 bases separates them. The clonotype was recovered from a man older than 75 with acute or convalescent COVID-19. The sequencing input was peripheral blood. The chain couples TRBV11-2 to TRBJ2-1, with the D gene call left open. The DNA reads TGTGCCAGCAGATCCCTTAACAATGAGCAGTTCTTC. Translation gives CASRSLNNEQFF.